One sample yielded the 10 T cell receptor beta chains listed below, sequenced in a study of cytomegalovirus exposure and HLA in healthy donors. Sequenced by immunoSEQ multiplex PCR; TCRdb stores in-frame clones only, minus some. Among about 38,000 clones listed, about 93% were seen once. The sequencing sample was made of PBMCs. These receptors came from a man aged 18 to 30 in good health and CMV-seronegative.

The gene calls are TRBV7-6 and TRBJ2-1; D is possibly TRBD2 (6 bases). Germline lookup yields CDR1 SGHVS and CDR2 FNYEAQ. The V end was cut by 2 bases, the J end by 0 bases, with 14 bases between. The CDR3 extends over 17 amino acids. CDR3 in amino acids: CASSLNAGQASYNEQFF. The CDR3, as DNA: TGTGCCAGCAGCTTAAACGCGGGGCAAGCCTCCTACAATGAGCAGTTCTTC.

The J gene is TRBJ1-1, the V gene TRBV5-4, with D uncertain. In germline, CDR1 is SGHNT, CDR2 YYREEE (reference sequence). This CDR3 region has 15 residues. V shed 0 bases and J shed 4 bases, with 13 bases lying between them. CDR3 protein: CASSLVIAGSTEAFF. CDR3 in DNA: TGTGCCAGCAGCTTGGTAATAGCGGGGAGCACTGAAGCTTTCTTT.

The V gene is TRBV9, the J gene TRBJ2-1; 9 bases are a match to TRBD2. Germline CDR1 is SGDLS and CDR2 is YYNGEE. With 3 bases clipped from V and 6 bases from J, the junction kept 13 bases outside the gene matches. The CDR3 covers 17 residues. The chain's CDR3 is CASSERPLAGVLNEQFF. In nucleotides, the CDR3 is TGTGCCAGCAGCGAGAGACCCTTAGCGGGAGTTCTCAATGAGCAGTTCTTC.

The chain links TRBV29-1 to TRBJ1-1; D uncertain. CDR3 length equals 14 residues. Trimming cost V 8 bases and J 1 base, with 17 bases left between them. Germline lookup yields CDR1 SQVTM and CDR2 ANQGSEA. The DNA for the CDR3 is TGCAGCATCGGACTCCCGCCCAGGAACACTGAAGCTTTCTTT. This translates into CSIGLPPRNTEAFF.

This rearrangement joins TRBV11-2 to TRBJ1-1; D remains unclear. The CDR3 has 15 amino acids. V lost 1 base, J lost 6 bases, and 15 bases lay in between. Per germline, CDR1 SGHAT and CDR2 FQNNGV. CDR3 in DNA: TGTGCCAGCAGCTTAGTTGTCGGGTTACCGGCTGAAGCTTTCTTT. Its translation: CASSLVVGLPAEAFF. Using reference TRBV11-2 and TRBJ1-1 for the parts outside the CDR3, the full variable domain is EAGVAQSPRYKIIEKRQSVAFWCNPISGHATLYWYQQILGQGPKLLIQFQNNGVVDDSQLPKDRFSAERLKGVDSTLKIQPAKLEDSAVYLCASSLVVGLPAEAFFGQGTRLTVV.

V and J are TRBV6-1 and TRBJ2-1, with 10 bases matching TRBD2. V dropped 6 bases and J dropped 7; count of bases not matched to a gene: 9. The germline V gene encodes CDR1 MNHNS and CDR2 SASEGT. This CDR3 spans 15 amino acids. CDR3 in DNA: TGTGCCAGCAGGACGGGACTAGCGCCGAGGAATGAGCAGTTCTTC. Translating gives CASRTGLAPRNEQFF.

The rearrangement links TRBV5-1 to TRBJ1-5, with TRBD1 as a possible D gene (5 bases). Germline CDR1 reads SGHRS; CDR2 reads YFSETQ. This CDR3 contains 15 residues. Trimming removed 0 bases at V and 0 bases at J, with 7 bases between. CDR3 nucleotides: TGCGCCAGCAGCTTGGAGGGGTATAGCAATCAGCCCCAGCATTTT. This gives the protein CASSLEGYSNQPQHF. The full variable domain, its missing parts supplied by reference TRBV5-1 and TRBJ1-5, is KAGVTQTPRYLIKTRGQQVTLSCSPISGHRSVSWYQQTPGQGLQFLFEYFSETQRNKGNFPGRFSGRQFSNSRSEMNVSTLELGDSALYLCASSLEGYSNQPQHFGDGTRLSIL.

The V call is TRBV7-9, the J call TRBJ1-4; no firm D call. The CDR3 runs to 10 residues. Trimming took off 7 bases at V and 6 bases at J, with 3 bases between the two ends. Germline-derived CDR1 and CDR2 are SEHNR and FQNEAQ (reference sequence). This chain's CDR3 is CASTYEKLFF. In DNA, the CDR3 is TGTGCCAGCACCTATGAAAAACTGTTTTTT.

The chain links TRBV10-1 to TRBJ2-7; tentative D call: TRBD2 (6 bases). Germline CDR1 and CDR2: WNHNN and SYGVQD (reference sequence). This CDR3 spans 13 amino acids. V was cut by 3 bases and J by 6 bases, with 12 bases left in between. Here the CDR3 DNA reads TGCGCCAGCAGTGACGCGGGATCTGCCGAGCAGTACTTC. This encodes CASSDAGSAEQYF.

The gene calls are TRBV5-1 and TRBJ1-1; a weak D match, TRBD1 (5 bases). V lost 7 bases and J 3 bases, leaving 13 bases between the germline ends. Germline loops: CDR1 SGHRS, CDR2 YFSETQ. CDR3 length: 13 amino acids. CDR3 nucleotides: TGCGCCAGCGGGACTAACGGAGACACTGAAGCTTTCTTT. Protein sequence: CASGTNGDTEAFF.